This TCR beta chain originates from a study of cytomegalovirus exposure and HLA in healthy donors. Repertoires were generated with immunoSEQ multiplex PCR, while TCRdb's copy carries only in-frame clones and drops some. This table has 45,000 to 65,000 clones, just over 90% appearing once. Germline V gene lookup returns CDR1 SGHVS and CDR2 FNYEAQ. CDR3 length equals 14 residues. Trimming took 5 bases from V and 4 from J; bases not matched to a gene: 7. The chain employs TRBV7-6 and TRBJ1-1, with 7 bases matching TRBD1. The clonotype comes from a young woman in good health and CMV-seropositive. The sequencing sample was made of PBMCs. The CDR3 reads CASSPHRQGTEAFF. In DNA form, the CDR3 reads TGTGCCAGCAGCCCACACCGACAGGGCACTGAAGCTTTCTTT.